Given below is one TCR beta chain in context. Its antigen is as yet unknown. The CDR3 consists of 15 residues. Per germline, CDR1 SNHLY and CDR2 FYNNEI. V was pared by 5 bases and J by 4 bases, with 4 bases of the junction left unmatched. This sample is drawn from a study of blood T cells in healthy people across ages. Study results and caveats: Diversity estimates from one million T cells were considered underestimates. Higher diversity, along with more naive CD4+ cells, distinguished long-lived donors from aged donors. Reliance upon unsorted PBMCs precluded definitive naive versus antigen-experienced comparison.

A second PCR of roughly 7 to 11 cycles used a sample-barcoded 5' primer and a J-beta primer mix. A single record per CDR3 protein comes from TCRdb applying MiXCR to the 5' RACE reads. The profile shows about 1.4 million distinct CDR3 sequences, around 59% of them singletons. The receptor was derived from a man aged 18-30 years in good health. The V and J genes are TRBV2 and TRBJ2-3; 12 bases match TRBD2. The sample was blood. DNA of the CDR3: TGTGCCAGCAGTCGACTAGCGGGGGTGGCAGATACGCAGTATTTT. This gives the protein CASSRLAGVADTQYF.